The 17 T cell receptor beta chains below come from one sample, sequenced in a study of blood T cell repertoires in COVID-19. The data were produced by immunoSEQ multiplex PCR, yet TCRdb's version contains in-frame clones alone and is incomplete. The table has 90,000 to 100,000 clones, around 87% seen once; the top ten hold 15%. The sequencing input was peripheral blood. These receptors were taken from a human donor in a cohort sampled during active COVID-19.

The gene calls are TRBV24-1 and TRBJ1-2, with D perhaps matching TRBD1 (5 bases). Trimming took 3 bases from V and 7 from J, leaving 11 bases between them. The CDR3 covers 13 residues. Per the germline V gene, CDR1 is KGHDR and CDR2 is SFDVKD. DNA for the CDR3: TGTGCCACCAGTGATCCTGGACAAGGTGGCTACACCTTC. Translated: CATSDPGQGGYTF.

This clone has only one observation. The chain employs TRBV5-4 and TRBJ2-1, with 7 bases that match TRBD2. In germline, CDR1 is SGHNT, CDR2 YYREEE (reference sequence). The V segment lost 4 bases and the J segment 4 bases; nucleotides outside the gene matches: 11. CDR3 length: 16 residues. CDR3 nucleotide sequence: TGTGCCAGCAGCCCACCAGGGACTATCCCATACAATGAGCAGTTCTTC. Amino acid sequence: CASSPPGTIPYNEQFF.

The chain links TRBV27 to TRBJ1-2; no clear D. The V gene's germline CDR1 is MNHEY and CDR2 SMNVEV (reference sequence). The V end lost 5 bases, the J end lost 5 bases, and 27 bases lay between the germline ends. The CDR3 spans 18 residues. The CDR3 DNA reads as TGTGCCAGCAGTCCCTTGGCGGGCGGTAGTTTCGGGCCATATGGCTACACCTTC. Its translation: CASSPLAGGSFGPYGYTF.

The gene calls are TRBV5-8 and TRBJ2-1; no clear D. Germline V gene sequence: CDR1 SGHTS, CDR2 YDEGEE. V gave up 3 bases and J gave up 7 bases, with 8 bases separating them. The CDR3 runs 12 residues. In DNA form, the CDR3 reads TGTGCCAGCAGCTATCCGGAGAATGAGCAGTTCTTC. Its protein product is CASSYPENEQFF.

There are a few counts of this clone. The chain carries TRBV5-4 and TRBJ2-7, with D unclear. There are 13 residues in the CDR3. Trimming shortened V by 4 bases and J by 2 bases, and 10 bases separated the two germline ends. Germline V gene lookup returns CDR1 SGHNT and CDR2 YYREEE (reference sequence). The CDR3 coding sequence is TGTGCCAGCAGCCGCGGCAATACCTACGAGCAGTACTTC. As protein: CASSRGNTYEQYF.

As DNA, the CDR3 is TGTGCCAGCAGCGTAGATTTTCAGGGAACTGGCGAGCAGTACTTC. It yields the protein CASSVDFQGTGEQYF. The J gene is TRBJ2-7, the V gene TRBV9, with a tentative D call TRBD1 (5 bases). Germline V gene sequence: CDR1 SGDLS, CDR2 YYNGEE. The CDR3 loop spans 15 amino acids. The V end lost 0 bases, the J end lost 6 bases, and 16 bases lay between the germline ends.

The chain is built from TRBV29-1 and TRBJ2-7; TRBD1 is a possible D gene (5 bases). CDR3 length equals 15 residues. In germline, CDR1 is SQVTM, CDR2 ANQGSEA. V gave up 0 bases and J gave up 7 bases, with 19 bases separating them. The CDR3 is CSVEDKQGWGREQYF. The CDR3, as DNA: TGCAGCGTTGAAGATAAGCAGGGTTGGGGTCGGGAGCAGTACTTC.

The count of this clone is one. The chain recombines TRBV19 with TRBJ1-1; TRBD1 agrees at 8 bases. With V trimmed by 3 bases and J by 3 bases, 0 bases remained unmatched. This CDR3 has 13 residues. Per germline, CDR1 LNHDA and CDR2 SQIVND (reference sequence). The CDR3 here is CASSMDRDTEAFF. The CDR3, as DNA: TGTGCCAGTAGTATGGACAGGGACACTGAAGCTTTCTTT.

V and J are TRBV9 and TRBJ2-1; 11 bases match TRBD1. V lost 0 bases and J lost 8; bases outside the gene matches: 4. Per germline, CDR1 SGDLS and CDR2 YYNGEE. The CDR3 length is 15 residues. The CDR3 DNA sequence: TGTGCCAGCAGCGTAGGAATGGACAGGGGGCATGAGCAGTTCTTC. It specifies CASSVGMDRGHEQFF.

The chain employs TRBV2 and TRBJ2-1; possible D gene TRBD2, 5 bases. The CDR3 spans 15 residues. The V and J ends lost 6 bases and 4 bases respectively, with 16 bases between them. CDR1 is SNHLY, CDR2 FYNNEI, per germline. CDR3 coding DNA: TGTGCCAGCAGCGTCCTCGGGGTCGGATACAATGAGCAGTTCTTC. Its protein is CASSVLGVGYNEQFF.

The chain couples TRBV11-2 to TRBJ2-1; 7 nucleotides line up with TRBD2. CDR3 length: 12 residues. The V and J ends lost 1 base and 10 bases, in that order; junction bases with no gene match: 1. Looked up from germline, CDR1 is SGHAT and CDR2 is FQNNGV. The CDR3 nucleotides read TGTGCCAGCAGCTTAGCGGGACTAGAGCAGTTCTTC. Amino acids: CASSLAGLEQFF.

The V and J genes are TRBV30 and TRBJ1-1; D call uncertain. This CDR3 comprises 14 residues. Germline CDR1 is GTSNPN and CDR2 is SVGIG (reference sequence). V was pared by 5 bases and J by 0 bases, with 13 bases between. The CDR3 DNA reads TGTGCCTGGGTTGGGAGGCGGGTGAACACTGAAGCTTTCTTT. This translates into CAWVGRRVNTEAFF.

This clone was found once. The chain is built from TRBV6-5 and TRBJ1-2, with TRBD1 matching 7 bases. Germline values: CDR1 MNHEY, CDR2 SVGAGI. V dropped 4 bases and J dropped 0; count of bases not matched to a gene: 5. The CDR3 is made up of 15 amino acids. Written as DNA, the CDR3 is TGTGCCAGCAGTTCTCCGGGACAGACTAACTATGGCTACACCTTC. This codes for CASSSPGQTNYGYTF.

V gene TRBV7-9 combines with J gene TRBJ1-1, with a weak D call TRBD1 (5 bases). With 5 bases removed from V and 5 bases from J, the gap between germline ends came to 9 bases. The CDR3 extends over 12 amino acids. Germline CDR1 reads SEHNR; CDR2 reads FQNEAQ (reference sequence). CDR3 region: CASSPGGTEAFF. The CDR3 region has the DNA TGTGCCAGCAGCCCGGGGGGAACTGAAGCTTTCTTT.

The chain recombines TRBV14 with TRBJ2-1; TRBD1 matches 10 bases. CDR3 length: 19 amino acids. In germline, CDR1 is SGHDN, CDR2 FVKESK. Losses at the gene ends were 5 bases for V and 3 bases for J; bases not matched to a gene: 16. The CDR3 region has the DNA TGTGCCAGCAGCACCCGACAGGGGGCGCTTTTTCCCGGCTACAATGAGCAGTTCTTC. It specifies CASSTRQGALFPGYNEQFF.

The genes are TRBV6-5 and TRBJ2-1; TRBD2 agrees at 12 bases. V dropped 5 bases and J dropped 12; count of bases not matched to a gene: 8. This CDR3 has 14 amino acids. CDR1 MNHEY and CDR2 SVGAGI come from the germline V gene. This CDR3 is CASSQLAGGPSQFF. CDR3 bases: TGTGCCAGCAGTCAGCTAGCGGGAGGGCCGTCGCAGTTCTTC.

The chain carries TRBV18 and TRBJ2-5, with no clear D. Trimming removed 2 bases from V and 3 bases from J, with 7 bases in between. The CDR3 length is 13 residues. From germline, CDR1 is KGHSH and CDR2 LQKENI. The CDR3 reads CASSPILEETQYF. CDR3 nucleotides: TGTGCCAGCTCACCAATCCTAGAAGAGACCCAGTACTTC.